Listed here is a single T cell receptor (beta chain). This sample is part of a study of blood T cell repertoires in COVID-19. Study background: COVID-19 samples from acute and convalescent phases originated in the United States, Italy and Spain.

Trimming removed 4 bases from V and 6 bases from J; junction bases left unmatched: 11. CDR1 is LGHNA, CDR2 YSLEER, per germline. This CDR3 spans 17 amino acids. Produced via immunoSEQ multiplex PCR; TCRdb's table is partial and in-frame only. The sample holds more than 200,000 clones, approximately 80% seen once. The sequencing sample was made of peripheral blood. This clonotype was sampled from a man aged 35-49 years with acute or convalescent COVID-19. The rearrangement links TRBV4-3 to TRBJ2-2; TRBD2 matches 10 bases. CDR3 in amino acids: CASSPTGLAGVSGELFF. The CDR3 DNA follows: TGCGCCAGCAGCCCGACCGGTCTAGCGGGAGTATCCGGGGAGCTGTTTTTT.